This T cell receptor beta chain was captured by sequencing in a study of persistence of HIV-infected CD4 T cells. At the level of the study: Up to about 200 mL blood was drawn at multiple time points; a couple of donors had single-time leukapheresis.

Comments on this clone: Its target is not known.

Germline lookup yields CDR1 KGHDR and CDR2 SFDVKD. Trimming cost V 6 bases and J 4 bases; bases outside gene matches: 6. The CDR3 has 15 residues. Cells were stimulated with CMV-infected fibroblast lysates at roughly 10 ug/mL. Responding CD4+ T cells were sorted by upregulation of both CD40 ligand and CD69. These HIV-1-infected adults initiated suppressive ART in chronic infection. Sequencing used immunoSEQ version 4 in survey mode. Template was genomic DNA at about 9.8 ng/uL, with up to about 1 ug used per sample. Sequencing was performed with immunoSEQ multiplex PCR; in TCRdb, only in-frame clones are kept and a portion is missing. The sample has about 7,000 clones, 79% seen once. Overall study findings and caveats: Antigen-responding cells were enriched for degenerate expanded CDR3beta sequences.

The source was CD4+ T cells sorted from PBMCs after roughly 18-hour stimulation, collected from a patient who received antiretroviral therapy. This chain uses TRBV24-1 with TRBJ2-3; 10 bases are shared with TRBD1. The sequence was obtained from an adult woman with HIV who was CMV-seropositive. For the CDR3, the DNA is TGTGCCACCAGTTATGCCGGGACAGGGGCAGATACGCAGTATTTT. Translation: CATSYAGTGADTQYF.